The rows below give T cell receptor beta chains drawn from one sample of a study of cytotoxic CD8 clonotypes in ibrutinib-treated CLL. Assay used: immunoSEQ multiplex PCR; TCRdb lists only in-frame clones, some missing. Here the sample spans 150,000 or so clones, 70% to 80% being singletons. The source material was PBMCs, sampled after 24 months of ibrutinib treatment. The receptors shown here come from a human donor with chronic lymphocytic leukemia. The CDR3 runs from the conserved cysteine through the conserved F or W. The order of the fields is clone size, J gene, V gene, D gene, CDR3 DNA, CDR3 protein. D genes are given only for firm matches. Expanded clones get a size class; other rows say once, few or many, or leave the size out.

clone_size: NA
j_call: TRBJ2-2
v_call: TRBV5-1
d_call: NA
cdr3_nt: TGCGCCAGCAGCTTGGGTGGTGGCTCCGGGGAGCTGTTTTTT
cdr3_aa: CASSLGGGSGELFF

clone_size: NA
j_call: TRBJ2-1
v_call: TRBV18
d_call: NA
cdr3_nt: TGTGCCAGCTCACCACGGCGGGGAGACTACAATGAGCAGTTCTTC
cdr3_aa: CASSPRRGDYNEQFF

clone_size: once
j_call: TRBJ2-3
v_call: TRBV25-1
d_call: TRBD2
cdr3_nt: TGTGCCAGCTATGGGGCTAGCGGACCCACAGATACGCAGTATTTT
cdr3_aa: CASYGASGPTDTQYF

clone_size: NA
j_call: TRBJ2-1
v_call: TRBV4-1
d_call: NA
cdr3_nt: TGCGCCAGCAGCCAGTCTACAGGGAGGTCCTACAATGAGCAGTTCTTC
cdr3_aa: CASSQSTGRSYNEQFF

clone_size: few
j_call: TRBJ2-7
v_call: TRBV27
d_call: NA
cdr3_nt: TGTGCCAGCAGTTTAAGGGGTTACGAGCAGTACTTC
cdr3_aa: CASSLRGYEQYF

clone_size: NA
j_call: TRBJ1-2
v_call: TRBV19
d_call: NA
cdr3_nt: TGTGCCAGTAGTCTTCAGGGAAGGGATGGCTACACCTTC
cdr3_aa: CASSLQGRDGYTF

clone_size: NA
j_call: TRBJ1-5
v_call: TRBV2
d_call: NA
cdr3_nt: TGTGCCAGCGTAGCCGAGTGGGTGGGCAATCAGCCCCAGCATTTT
cdr3_aa: CASVAEWVGNQPQHF

clone_size: NA
j_call: TRBJ1-4
v_call: TRBV7-2
d_call: NA
cdr3_nt: TGTGCCAGCAGCTTAGGGGGGAAAGGAGAGGAAAAACTGTTTTTT
cdr3_aa: CASSLGGKGEEKLFF

clone_size: NA
j_call: TRBJ1-2
v_call: TRBV11-2
d_call: NA
cdr3_nt: TGTGCCAGCAGCTTAAGCCGGGGGACCTATGGCTACACCTTC
cdr3_aa: CASSLSRGTYGYTF

clone_size: NA
j_call: TRBJ2-5
v_call: TRBV4-3
d_call: TRBD2
cdr3_nt: TGCGCCAGCAGCCAAGAGACGGGACTAGCGGGGGGGCAAACCGAGACCCAGTACTTC
cdr3_aa: CASSQETGLAGGQTETQYF

clone_size: NA
j_call: TRBJ2-3
v_call: TRBV5-6
d_call: TRBD2
cdr3_nt: TGTGCCAGCAGCTCCACCGGGGGGGGCTGGGGAGATACGCAGTATTTT
cdr3_aa: CASSSTGGGWGDTQYF

clone_size: NA
j_call: TRBJ2-3
v_call: TRBV11-2
d_call: NA
cdr3_nt: TGTGCCAGCAGCCGTACCCCGAATCCCACGGATACGCAGTATTTT
cdr3_aa: CASSRTPNPTDTQYF

clone_size: NA
j_call: TRBJ1-5
v_call: TRBV18
d_call: NA
cdr3_nt: TGTGCCAGCTCACCCACGGGAGGGTTCGATCAGCCCCAGCATTTT
cdr3_aa: CASSPTGGFDQPQHF

clone_size: NA
j_call: TRBJ2-4
v_call: TRBV4-2
d_call: NA
cdr3_nt: TGTGCCAGCAGCCACTATGACAGAGTAGGGATTCAGTACTTC
cdr3_aa: CASSHYDRVGIQYF

clone_size: NA
j_call: TRBJ2-5
v_call: TRBV6-5
d_call: NA
cdr3_nt: TGTGCCAGCAGTTACTCGGGGCGGACAGACAAAGAGACCCAGTACTTC
cdr3_aa: CASSYSGRTDKETQYF

clone_size: NA
j_call: TRBJ2-2
v_call: TRBV9
d_call: NA
cdr3_nt: TGTGCCAGCAGCGGTCCCCTGACCGGGGAGCTGTTTTTT
cdr3_aa: CASSGPLTGELFF

clone_size: NA
j_call: TRBJ2-3
v_call: TRBV28
d_call: NA
cdr3_nt: TGTGCCAGCACCGACTCGTCCGGGGGTTTTGGGGTTGATCATACGCAGTATTTT
cdr3_aa: CASTDSSGGFGVDHTQYF

clone_size: NA
j_call: TRBJ1-1
v_call: TRBV10-3
d_call: NA
cdr3_nt: TGTGCCATCAGTGCGGCGGTTAACACTGAAGCTTTCTTT
cdr3_aa: CAISAAVNTEAFF

clone_size: few
j_call: TRBJ1-1
v_call: TRBV25-1
d_call: NA
cdr3_nt: TGTGCCAGCAGTGCCCGGACGGACCGGAATGAAGCTTTCTTT
cdr3_aa: CASSARTDRNEAFF

clone_size: NA
j_call: TRBJ2-7
v_call: TRBV19
d_call: NA
cdr3_nt: TGTGCCAGTAGTACCCCCCGGGACGGTCTCTACGAGCAGTACTTC
cdr3_aa: CASSTPRDGLYEQYF